This T cell receptor (beta chain) was captured in a study of T cell responses to AZD1222 COVID-19 vaccine. Study as a whole: Some second doses came at about 4 weeks and others at about 12 weeks; these were pooled.

This CDR3 contains 15 residues. Germline lookup yields CDR1 SGDLS and CDR2 YYNGEE. V was pared by 5 bases and J by 4 bases, with 17 bases between. Regarding the study as a whole: Nearly half of the spike-specific TCRs reportedly recognize variant regions that carry no mutations. Spike as a whole was targeted by vaccine-associated CD4 TCRs, dominant at 160-218 and 743-854. Clonal diversity may have been underestimated in mostly white British donors.

Concerning this clone: As yet, its antigen is unknown.

Produced via immunoSEQ multiplex PCR; TCRdb's table is partial and in-frame only. This sample has approximately 260,000 clones, with 90% to 95% found just once. The starting material was peripheral blood, obtained on day 0 of AZD1222 vaccination. The chain has TRBV9 and TRBJ2-3; D possibly corresponds to TRBD1 (5 bases). The clonotype comes from an adult in good health. The CDR3 protein is CASSGSAGSPDTQYF. The CDR3 DNA reads TGTGCCAGCAGTGGGTCGGCAGGGTCCCCAGATACGCAGTATTTT.